The TCR beta chain described here comes from a study of T cells in Graves' hyperthyroidism and ophthalmopathy (dated by TCRdb to between 2018 and 2021). For context, the study as a whole: Peripheral blood samples were taken at initial diagnosis, before any treatment was given. Following sampling, methimazole starting at 30 mg daily was given to hyperthyroidism patients, and high-dose intravenous methylprednisolone was given to ophthalmopathy patients. In addition, the study compared T-cell repertoires in thyroid tissue and in blood from six Graves' hyperthyroidism patients. The paper reports TCR Vbeta CDR3 sequencing of roughly 140 peripheral blood samples: fewer than 50 ophthalmopathy, some 80 hyperthyroidism and approximately 17 progressor patients. Prospective prediction of ophthalmopathy was tested in an independent validation cohort consisting of fewer than 20 hyperthyroidism patients and over 15 patients who later progressed to ophthalmopathy. TCR V-J signatures able to tell the groups apart were searched for in a discovery cohort of around 95 patients, of whom over 40 had Graves' ophthalmopathy and around 56 had stable Graves' hyperthyroidism. The 100 discovery patients were randomly divided into training and test sets at a 7:3 ratio. Overall study outcomes, separate from this receptor: No statistical method was used to fix the sample size in advance, and group allocation was not hidden from the investigators. Ophthalmopathy was separated from stable hyperthyroidism by a 13 V-J signature model, with just over 85% sensitivity and about 81% specificity obtained in cross-validation and 80%/75% obtained in testing. Most expanded thyroid clonotypes (frequency above 0.001) were also found in blood, which suggests that blood repertoires may mirror thyroid immune responses. In validation, progression to ophthalmopathy was predicted by the model with nearly 71% sensitivity and roughly 76% specificity, a median of roughly six months before onset.

The TCR beta CDR3 regions were amplified from the RNA transcripts. The TCR CDR3 was subjected to a first round of RT-PCR using the HTBI primer set and the Qiagen OneStep RT-PCR kit. Libraries were constructed in a second round of multiplex PCR, after which size selection and purification were carried out. Libraries were sequenced paired-end with 100 bp reads on an Illumina HiSeq2000. The source study handled its data this way. SOAPnuke was used to process the raw data, removing reads that contained adapters or uncalled bases, had a mean Phred below 15, or lacked an exact match to the constant primer or identifier. High-quality paired reads were merged using COPE v1.2.5, and each unique nucleotide sequence was defined as a clonotype. Clonotypes were aligned to IMGT TRBV, TRBD and TRBJ reference segments using MiTCR v1.1. Analysis was restricted to V-J combinations with a frequency above 0.0001, which covered about 99% of repertoires. A TCS score was defined as the ratio of F50 (clonal expansion) to E x V (chaos), with BLOSUM62-based TCRdist applied between CDR3 peptides within each V-J. Welch's t-statistics and random forest reduced 514 V-J features to 10 to 15, which were used in a naive Bayes classifier (R e1071). TCRdb reworked the public reads: Q25 trimming with fastp, MiXCR clone assembly, productive beta chains retained. Rows with one shared CDR3 protein collapse into an entry with the most common genes and DNA. These V and J calls are TCRdb output, not the study's own analysis. The sample data list 600,000 or so distinct CDR3 sequences, and roughly 15% of these were observed just once. Clones ranked in the top ten supply approximately 3.8% of the sample.

This clonotype was detected only a few times. Its cognate antigen has yet to be identified. No much larger clone is present one base from it, and per-base qualities are unavailable. Stable Graves' hyperthyroidism was defined as no progression to ophthalmopathy during 18 months of follow-up. Hyperthyroidism patients were aged 18 to 65 years and newly diagnosed, with disease duration of less than 2 months. Exclusion was applied to patients with uncontrolled infections, other autoimmune diseases, pregnancy or lactation. Diagnoses were established on the basis of clinical symptoms, serum thyroxine and TRAb, thyroid ultrasound, and orbital computed tomography. PBMCs were isolated from about 9.1 ml of fresh peripheral blood by Ficoll-Paque density gradient centrifugation. Total RNA was extracted using Trizol reagent, and RNA quality was assessed on an Agilent 2100 Bioanalyzer. The germline V gene gives CDR1 as SGHRS and CDR2 as YFSETQ. The V end loses 0 bases and the J end loses 3 bases, and a stretch of 9 bases separates them. The CDR3, cysteine through phenylalanine, is 14 amino acids long. Here the CDR3 DNA is all that survives: 42 bases in frame from base 1.

Recombination linked TRBV5-1 to TRBJ1-1, with no confident D gene call. This clonotype was sampled from a woman in her 30s with Graves' hyperthyroidism. The sample was blood. The DNA sequence is given as TGCGCCAGCAGCTTGGTTGAGTTTGACACTGAAGCTTTCTTT. It specifies CASSLVEFDTEAFF.